The T cell receptor beta chain described here comes from a study of T cell repertoires in cytomegalovirus infection. The wider study: CMV epitopes that were recently identified and HLA-C-restricted were used alongside well-studied HLA-B-restricted ones. Public TCR beta signature analysis indicated the presence of both CMV infection and matching HLA type.

Germline values: CDR1 SQVTM, CDR2 ANQGSEA. Trimming took 6 bases from V and 5 from J, leaving 10 bases between them. This CDR3 is built from 11 residues. TCRdb fed the reads into MiXCR, producing one record per CDR3 protein. The sample shows hundreds of thousands of distinct CDR3 sequences, around 30% of them seen only once. With respect to this clonotype: What it binds is not known.

Study-wide findings and caveats: Clonotypes of TCR beta that were HLA-C-restricted and CMV-specific dominated the ex vivo response. Identification of carriers of CMV plus the relevant HLA was performed using cumulative public TCR beta family frequency.

This specimen consisted of cultured PBMCs, obtained from culture after CMV antigen stimulation. This sequence joins TRBV29-1 and TRBJ1-2; no firm D call. This clonotype originated in a human donor in good health (CMV status not recorded). Some clones in this sample may be carry-over from other donors' samples. The CDR3, as DNA: TGCAGCGTGGGAGAATGGTATGGCTACACCTTC. This encodes CSVGEWYGYTF.